This record covers a single T cell receptor beta chain. The antigen it recognizes is unknown. No much larger clone exists at a distance of one base, and base qualities are not known. CDR3 length: 16 amino acids, cysteine to phenylalanine. Only the CDR3 DNA is retained, 48 bases long and in frame from the first base. Taken from the germline V gene (reference sequence), the CDR1 and CDR2 loops are MNHNY and SVGAGI. Trimmed from V: 4 bases; trimmed from J: 3 bases; junction bases lacking a gene match: 9. Library preparation employed the immunoSEQ multiplex PCR assay. Adaptive Biotechnologies carried out high-throughput TCR-beta CDR3 sequencing of genomic DNA for most patients. Concerning the study's data processing: Adaptive's ImmunoSEQ software was the source of the TCR sequencing data for 18 patients, while a few other patients were processed with MiXCR and VDJtools. CDR3 nucleotide sequences shared between donor and recipient were removed because the origin of such sequences could not be assigned. To count as alloreactive, a clone needed at least 2-fold expansion over unstimulated cells and a minimum CFSE-low frequency of 0.002% (template counts) or 0.001% (read counts). Clones detected in sequenced pre-transplant spleen, lymph node, or MLR CFSE-low populations of the donor or recipient were defined as mappable. The cumulative frequency of alloreactive clones was calculated as a percentage of all sequences, weighted by copy number. TCRdb provides this immuneACCESS table in a form limited to in-frame rearrangements. Some clones are lacking; in checked studies, under half of them reflect an unresolved V gene, and why the rest are absent is not known. The V and J calls and the clone size are those of that table, but D and trimming were determined from the DNA. The sample has 35,000 to 50,000 clones on record, about 95% of them singletons. 1.6% of the sample belongs to the ten largest clones.

This sample stems from a study of graft-versus-host responses after intestinal transplantation (dated by TCRdb to about 2021). Concerning the study at large: Recipients received multivisceral, liver-intestinal, or isolated intestinal transplants. All recipients received anti-thymocyte globulin induction followed by maintenance tacrolimus and steroids for two to four years. Graft-versus-host and host-versus-graft alloreactive T cell clones were tracked in the graft, circulation and bone marrow after intestinal transplantation using bulk TCR-beta CDR3 sequencing. To identify alloreactive clones, pre-transplant mixed lymphocyte reaction products were sequenced and compared with unstimulated pre-transplant donor and recipient T cells. The cohort enrolled about two dozen intestinal transplant recipients including one retransplant, and 3 patients lacking pretransplant specimens were excluded. Donor T cell macrochimerism was defined as a peak of at least 4% donor T cells among recipient peripheral blood mononuclear cells. Rather than being sequenced by the commercial service, samples from a few later patients were sequenced in-house on an Illumina MiSeq and processed with MiXCR.

In the first month after transplant, blood samples were collected up to 4 times, and after that at least monthly when available. The study at large found these results: High GvH to HvG T cell clonal ratios were observed in the allografts of patients with donor T cell macrochimerism. The relatively low number and heterogeneity of intestinal transplant patients limited the conclusions. GvH clones turned up in recipient bone marrow, with some appearing earlier in ileal mucosa or blood, a pattern consistent with an intestinal mucosal origin. Early after transplant, peak levels of circulating GvH clones were associated with declines in HvG clones.

The chain joins TRBV6-6 to TRBJ1-2; 9 bases in the middle match TRBD1. The clonotype originates from a human patient who received an intestinal transplant, so some T cells may come from the graft donor. The sequenced sample was PBMCs, obtained roughly 51 weeks after intestinal transplant. The nucleotides read TGTGCCAGCAGTTCCCACCCGACAGGGGGGGACTATGGCTACACCTTC. Its translation reads: CASSSHPTGGDYGYTF.